The 5 T cell receptor beta chains presented below share a single source sample, sequenced in a study of blood T cell repertoires in COVID-19. TCRdb keeps only in-frame clones here, not all; method: immunoSEQ multiplex PCR. The sample has under 300,000 clones, 70% to 90% seen once. The sample was peripheral blood. The origin of the receptors is a man aged 18-30 years with active or convalescent COVID-19.

This sequence joins TRBV20-1 and TRBJ1-1; tentatively, D is TRBD1 (6 bases). Trimming removed 3 bases from V and 7 bases from J, with 9 bases in between. Germline V gene data show CDR1 as DFQATT and CDR2 as SNEGSKA (reference sequence). CDR3 length: 11 residues. The DNA for the CDR3 is TGCAGTGCTAGGGGGGCGGGTGAAGCTTTCTTT. Translated: CSARGAGEAFF.

This clone showed up just a few times. The genes are TRBV4-1 and TRBJ2-6, with 8 bases aligning to TRBD1. The CDR3 covers 18 residues. Germline V CDR1 and CDR2: MGHRA, YSYEKL. V shed 1 base and J 4 bases; nucleotides not matched to a gene: 9. CDR3 loop: CASSQVMQGALGANVLTF. The DNA of the CDR3 is TGCGCCAGCAGCCAAGTCATGCAGGGGGCGCTCGGGGCCAACGTCCTGACTTTC.

The V gene is TRBV28, the J gene TRBJ1-2; TRBD1 agrees at 8 bases. The CDR3 loop spans 14 amino acids. Germline V gives CDR1 MDHEN, CDR2 SYDVKM. Germline trimming cut 2 bases from V and 4 bases from J; bases unmatched to any gene: 3. The chain's CDR3 is CASSLGDRLYGYTF. CDR3 DNA: TGTGCCAGCAGTTTAGGGGACAGGCTCTATGGCTACACCTTC.

This rearrangement joins TRBV24-1 to TRBJ1-1; D is ambiguous. The length of the CDR3 is 13 residues. V gave up 4 bases and J gave up 5 bases, with 10 bases separating them. Germline CDR1 reads KGHDR; CDR2 reads SFDVKD. The CDR3 DNA reads as TGTGCCACCAGTGACCGCGGGTTTACTGAAGCTTTCTTT. This sequence encodes CATSDRGFTEAFF.

The CDR3 nucleotides are TGTGCCAGCAGGTCACAGGGATCGGGAGAGCAGTACTTC. Translating gives CASRSQGSGEQYF. The V and J genes are TRBV27 and TRBJ2-7; the D gene is possibly TRBD1 (6 bases). The CDR3 covers 13 residues. V lost 6 bases to trimming and J lost 7 bases, with 16 bases between them. Germline lookup yields CDR1 MNHEY and CDR2 SMNVEV (reference sequence).